This T cell receptor (beta chain) was sequenced in a study of T cell responses to AZD1222 COVID-19 vaccine. Overall study findings and caveats: Possibly, clonal diversity was underestimated; donors were largely white British and included more females.

A word on this clone: No antigen is known for it.

The germline gives CDR1 ENHRY, CDR2 SYGVKD. Trimming removed 6 bases from V and 4 bases from J; junction bases left unmatched: 15. This CDR3 has 16 amino acids. The method was immunoSEQ multiplex PCR; TCRdb's version includes in-frame clones alone and lacks a portion of them. The table has about 150,000 clones, 86% seen once. This sequence originates from an adult in good health. The sequences come from peripheral blood, collected on day 0 of MenACWY control vaccination. The chain joins TRBV10-3 to TRBJ2-7; 7 bases map to TRBD1. CDR3 nucleotides: TGTGCCATCAGCGCCCGTACAGGGGCAGTCTCGTACGAGCAGTACTTC. Its protein is CAISARTGAVSYEQYF.